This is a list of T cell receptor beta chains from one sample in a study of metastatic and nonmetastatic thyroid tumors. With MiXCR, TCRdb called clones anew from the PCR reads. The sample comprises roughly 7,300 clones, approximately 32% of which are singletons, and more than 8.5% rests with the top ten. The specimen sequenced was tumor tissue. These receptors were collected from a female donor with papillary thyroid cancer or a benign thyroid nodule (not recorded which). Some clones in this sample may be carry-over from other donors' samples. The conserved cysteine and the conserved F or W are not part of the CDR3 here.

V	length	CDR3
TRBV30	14	AWSIRPGRTNSPLH
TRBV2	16	ASSEVNGLAGETDTQY
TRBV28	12	ASSFGDGNQPQH
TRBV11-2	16	ASSLITRQGTGQETQY
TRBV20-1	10	SAIATGTEAF
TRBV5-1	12	ASSLAERGYGYT
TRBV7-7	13	ASSLERGSYNEQF
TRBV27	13	ASRIRPQGAETQY
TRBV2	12	ASLGEGVDTEAF
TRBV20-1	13	SATDPLTVNTEAF
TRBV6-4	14	ASSETWDRPTDTQY
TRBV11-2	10	ASCSTWRRLF
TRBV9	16	ASSVDPSAGGFMEKLF
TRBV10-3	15	AISENNGDGGIYGYT
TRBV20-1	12	SARQGWSYNEQF
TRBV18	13	ASSSPTGMNTEAF
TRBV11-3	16	ASSLGRGPGRLAGELF
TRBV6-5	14	ASSSRTGIYKNEQF
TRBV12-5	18	ASGPLGSQGAIHSGNTIY
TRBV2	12	ASSDGQGAGGYT
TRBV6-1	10	ASRPTSNVLT
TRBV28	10	ASSSGSPPLH
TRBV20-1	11	SAVAGGRFEQY
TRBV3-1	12	ASSPRTANYGYT
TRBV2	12	ASRRLASNNEQF
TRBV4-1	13	ASSQGLAGGYEQY
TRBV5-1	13	ASSLTGWSTGELF
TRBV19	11	ASSPWTAEKLF